This T cell receptor (beta chain) was captured in a study of OX40 agonist ivuxolimab in advanced cancers. Study information: Patients received intravenous ivuxolimab every 2 weeks at 0.01 to 10 mg/kg. Findings and caveats of the study: Fewer expanded clones were found on average in CD4+ than in CD8+ T cells. Antigen specificity remained undetermined for the expanded peripheral T cells.

The protocol was immunoSEQ multiplex PCR, while the TCRdb copy is restricted to in-frame clones and leaves out a portion. The sample has tens of thousands of clones; around 93% are singletons. To note about this clone: Its antigen remains unidentified.

The ends lost 5 bases at V and 5 bases at J; junction bases unmatched: 3. Germline lookup yields CDR1 SEHNR and CDR2 FQNEAQ (reference sequence). This CDR3 contains 14 residues. Prior autoimmune disease or systemic immunosuppression barred patients. The chain uses TRBV7-9 and TRBJ1-5, with 10 bases identical to TRBD1. This clonotype originated in an adult with an advanced solid tumor such as melanoma, head and neck, liver or kidney cancer. Material: CD4+ or CD8+ T cells sorted from blood, obtained in a trial of the OX40 agonist ivuxolimab. CDR3 sequence (DNA): TGTGCCAGCAGCCCCGGACAGGGGGATCAGCCCCAGCATTTT. Translated, it gives CASSPGQGDQPQHF.